A selection of T cell receptor beta chains follows, all from one sample in a study of CD8 T cells in Susac syndrome. TCRdb re-called the immunoSEQ multiplex PCR reads with MiXCR, one entry per CDR3 protein. The table has around 230,000 distinct CDR3 sequences, nearly 97% seen once; the top ten hold 0.095%. The sample was CD4+ T cells from PBMCs. Receptors were obtained from a human donor with multiple sclerosis. The conserved cysteine and the conserved F or W are not part of the CDR3 here. The size entry is marked missing in some rows and otherwise reads once, few, many or a size class.

abundance | j_gene | v_gene | len | CDR3aa
once | TRBJ1-6 | TRBV20-1 | 14 | SAREARGLYNSPLH
few | TRBJ2-1 | TRBV24-1 | 14 | ATSDGLAGPGGVQF
. | TRBJ1-2 | TRBV7-2 | 10 | ASSLASYGYT
. | TRBJ1-2 | TRBV2 | 11 | ASTPGQGYGYT
. | TRBJ1-2 | TRBV7-9 | 14 | ASSLWRDRTSDGYT
. | TRBJ1-2 | TRBV5-1 | 12 | ASSSVGGRYGYT
. | TRBJ2-7 | TRBV3-1 | 14 | ASSQVLAGGPYEQY
. | TRBJ2-7 | TRBV28 | 12 | ASSKTNGRHEQY
. | TRBJ2-3 | TRBV6-5 | 13 | ASSYHRDSTDTQY
once | TRBJ1-1 | TRBV10-3 | 12 | AIRTPRGDTEAF
. | TRBJ2-7 | TRBV27 | 14 | ASGTSERLRSYEQY
. | TRBJ1-2 | TRBV14 | 13 | ASSPSRPRGYGYT
. | TRBJ2-5 | TRBV14 | 12 | ASSQVNPGKTQY
. | TRBJ1-4 | TRBV2 | 11 | ASRRATNEKLF
. | TRBJ1-2 | TRBV20-1 | 11 | SAQTGANYGYT
. | TRBJ2-2 | TRBV24-1 | 16 | ATSDVPGQGPNTGELF
. | TRBJ1-5 | TRBV13 | 14 | ASSQAGASESQPQH
. | TRBJ1-1 | TRBV5-1 | 13 | ASSQGPSQGTEAF
. | TRBJ1-2 | TRBV30 | 11 | AWRGTPNYGYT
. | TRBJ1-6 | TRBV20-1 | 14 | SASSGQPNYNSPLH
. | TRBJ1-2 | TRBV12-3/TRBV12-4 | 11 | ASSLEAGYGYT
. | TRBJ2-3 | TRBV11-2 | 9 | ASSSLNTQY
. | TRBJ2-7 | TRBV29-1 | 10 | SVRQGAGEQY
. | TRBJ2-7 | TRBV4-1 | 12 | ASAPGLASFEQY
. | TRBJ2-4 | TRBV15 | 12 | ATSRTGEANIQY
. | TRBJ2-3 | TRBV7-2 | 13 | AIPWAGALRDTQY
. | TRBJ1-2 | TRBV3-1 | 12 | ASSFRDNRYGYT
. | TRBJ2-7 | TRBV7-2 | 10 | ASSEDRSEQY
. | TRBJ1-5 | TRBV6-6 | 11 | ASNDRGHQPQH
. | TRBJ1-5 | TRBV12-3/TRBV12-4 | 11 | ASGTSGNQPQH
once | TRBJ2-7 | TRBV28 | 8 | ASSRNEQY
. | TRBJ1-1 | TRBV3-1 | 14 | ASRNRDNGMNTEAF
. | TRBJ1-1 | TRBV27 | 16 | ASSLLRQGPGQNTEAF
. | TRBJ2-5 | TRBV24-1 | 12 | ATSDRTGLAGQY
. | TRBJ1-4 | TRBV7-6 | 12 | ASSATATNEKLF
once | TRBJ2-7 | TRBV18 | 12 | ASSLSGASHEQY
. | TRBJ2-1 | TRBV27 | 14 | ASSFGGQGVFNEQF
. | TRBJ2-7 | TRBV18 | 12 | ASSPPVDHYEQY
. | TRBJ2-5 | TRBV9 | 13 | ASGYGTSDKETQY
once | TRBJ2-3 | TRBV28 | 14 | ASSFPGVGGTDTQY
. | TRBJ2-7 | TRBV12-3/TRBV12-4 | 13 | ASRNPGAGSYEQY
. | TRBJ2-1 | TRBV3-1 | 13 | ASSPLAGGTNEQF
. | TRBJ2-1 | TRBV6-2/TRBV6-3 | 12 | ASSLPPRKNEQF
. | TRBJ1-5 | TRBV5-1 | 13 | ASSLSGNDDQPQH
. | TRBJ2-1 | TRBV2 | 12 | ASTSGLAINEQF
. | TRBJ2-1 | TRBV24-1 | 14 | ATSEASGSHHNEQF
. | TRBJ2-2 | TRBV20-1 | 12 | SAPGLAGTGELF
. | TRBJ2-1 | TRBV6-1 | 14 | ASSEMTAPIYNEQF
. | TRBJ1-1 | TRBV7-9 | 12 | ASSLAGGLGEAF